Following are 24 T cell receptor beta chains from one sample sequenced in a study of T cell responses to AZD1222 COVID-19 vaccine (TCRdb year 2021). The time point label on this specimen signifies: baseline before first vaccination. Library construction relied on the immunoSEQ multiplex PCR assay. TCRdb took over this immuneACCESS table, retaining in-frame rearrangements with V and J assigned. Such tables are incomplete; in checked studies, under half of the missing clones stem from an unresolved V gene, and the remainder is unexplained. For this sample the table gives about 120,000 clones, of which 75% to 90% were detected only once. 2% to 3% of the sample goes to the ten largest clones. The source was peripheral blood, collected on day 0 of AZD1222 vaccination. These receptors originate from an adult in good health.

The CDR3 DNA follows: TGTGCCACCAGTCTCCCTGGTCCAGGGGTTCAGCCCCAGCATTTT. Its protein product is CATSLPGPGVQPQHF. V and J are TRBV24-1 and TRBJ1-5, with D perhaps matching TRBD1 (6 bases). Germline CDR1 and CDR2: KGHDR and SFDVKD. This CDR3 has 15 amino acids. Trimming took off 6 bases at V and 6 bases at J, with 17 bases between the two ends.

The V gene is TRBV5-1, the J gene TRBJ1-2; the match to TRBD1 covers 8 bases. Germline-derived CDR1 and CDR2 are SGHRS and YFSETQ. V shed 0 bases, J shed 4 bases, and the junction held 5 bases outside the gene matches. This CDR3 spans 15 amino acids. DNA of the CDR3: TGCGCCAGCAGCTTGGCCGGGCAGGGGGCCTATGGCTACACCTTC. It encodes CASSLAGQGAYGYTF.

This clone was counted once. The chain's CDR3 is CASSLRARYNEQFF. The CDR3 DNA is TGTGCCAGCAGCCTGAGAGCGCGCTACAATGAGCAGTTCTTC. The rearrangement uses TRBV3-1 (or the pseudogene TRBV3-2) and TRBJ2-1; D is unclear. The V end was cut by 4 bases, the J end by 3 bases, with 10 bases between. The germline CDR1 and CDR2 sequences are LGHDT and YNNKEL (reference sequence). This CDR3 has 14 amino acids.

This clone appeared once. J is TRBJ2-5 and V is TRBV5-1; possibly TRBD1 or TRBD2 for D (5 bases each). Per the germline V gene, CDR1 is SGHRS and CDR2 is YFSETQ. The CDR3 loop spans 13 amino acids. Trimming shortened V by 5 bases and J by 5 bases, and 13 bases separated the two germline ends. The CDR3 spells CASRLGVTETQYF. Written as DNA, the CDR3 is TGCGCCAGCAGACTGGGGGTAACGGAGACCCAGTACTTC. The variable domain in full, completed from reference TRBV5-1 and TRBJ2-5, reads KAGVTQTPRYLIKTRGQQVTLSCSPISGHRSVSWYQQTPGQGLQFLFEYFSETQRNKGNFPGRFSGRQFSNSRSEMNVSTLELGDSALYLCASRLGVTETQYFGPGTRLLVL.

The chain joins TRBV10-1 to TRBJ1-2; no clear D gene. Germline CDR1 and CDR2: WNHNN and SYGVQD (reference sequence). Trimming cost V 2 bases and J 11 bases, with 30 bases left between them. There are 18 residues in the CDR3. CDR3 sequence reads: CASSEPKRRQRFLWLYTF. CDR3 nucleotide sequence: TGCGCCAGCAGTGAGCCCAAAAGGCGGCAGAGATTTCTATGGCTGTACACCTTC.

This rearrangement joins TRBV5-1 to TRBJ1-2, with D tentatively TRBD1 (5 bases). Trimming pared 3 bases from V and 4 bases from J, leaving 16 bases between. There are 15 residues in the CDR3. The germline gives CDR1 SGHRS, CDR2 YFSETQ. Written as DNA, the CDR3 is TGCGCCAGCAGCTCTCGGGACGGAGGGCTCTATGGCTACACCTTC. Translating it yields CASSSRDGGLYGYTF.

V is TRBV6-5 and J is TRBJ1-5; D not resolved. Germline V gene sequence: CDR1 MNHEY, CDR2 SVGAGI. The CDR3 is 12 residues long. Trimming cost V 8 bases and J 4 bases, with 9 bases left between them. The CDR3 here is CASWEPNQPQHF. CDR3 in DNA: TGTGCCAGCTGGGAACCAAATCAGCCCCAGCATTTT.

The chain links TRBV19 to TRBJ2-1; no clear D gene. This CDR3 comprises 13 residues. V shed 5 bases and J shed 9 bases, with 14 bases lying between them. CDR1 is LNHDA, CDR2 SQIVND, per germline (reference sequence). The CDR3 sequence: CASSPPVLAEQFF. The CDR3 DNA is TGTGCCAGTAGTCCTCCGGTGCTTGCTGAGCAGTTCTTC.

V is TRBV14 and J is TRBJ2-2, with 9 positions matching TRBD2. The CDR3 has 15 residues. The V gene end was trimmed by 3 bases and the J gene end by 4 bases; junction bases not matched to a gene: 3. The germline V gene has CDR1 SGHDN and CDR2 FVKESK. CDR3 DNA sequence: TGTGCCAGCAGCCAGACTAGCGGAGTCACCGGGGAGCTGTTTTTT. It is translated as CASSQTSGVTGELFF.

The chain has TRBV20-1 and TRBJ2-3; possibly TRBD2 for D (7 bases). CDR3 length equals 14 residues. The germline V gene has CDR1 DFQATT and CDR2 SNEGSKA (reference sequence). V lost 3 bases and J 2 bases, leaving 12 bases between the germline ends. The CDR3, as DNA: TGCAGTGCTAGTCGGGGGGCGCACACAGATACGCAGTATTTT. Protein sequence: CSASRGAHTDTQYF.

CDR3 protein: CASSDQAVGEQFF. In DNA, the CDR3 is TGTGCCAGCAGTGATCAGGCGGTGGGTGAGCAGTTCTTC. The V call is TRBV6-4, the J call TRBJ2-1; no definite D call. Trimming pared 3 bases from V and 9 bases from J, leaving 12 bases between. The germline CDR1 and CDR2 sequences are MRHNA and SNTAGT. The CDR3 is made up of 13 amino acids.

The chain has TRBV3-1 (or the pseudogene TRBV3-2) and TRBJ2-3, with TRBD2 identical over 11 bases. The J segment lost 6 bases and the V segment lost 0 bases, leaving 8 bases of the junction unmatched. The germline V gene has CDR1 LGHDT and CDR2 YNNKEL (reference sequence). The CDR3 is made up of 17 amino acids. The CDR3 bases are TGTGCCAGCAGCCAAGATCCCCTAGCGGGAGGTCTCGATACGCAGTATTTT. As protein: CASSQDPLAGGLDTQYF.

This clone showed up just a few times. V is TRBV6-1 and J is TRBJ2-2, with 8 bases matching TRBD2. The CDR3 is 15 amino acids. In germline, CDR1 is MNHNS, CDR2 SASEGT. Germline trimming cut 2 bases from V and 4 bases from J; bases unmatched to any gene: 3. CDR3 nucleotides: TGTGCCAGCAGTGAAACTAGCGGAATCACCGGGGAGCTGTTTTTT. Encoded protein: CASSETSGITGELFF.

V is TRBV5-1 and J is TRBJ2-7, with no clear D. There are 15 residues in the CDR3. Germline-derived CDR1 and CDR2 are SGHRS and YFSETQ. The germline V and J ends were trimmed by 1 base and 3 bases, with 14 bases remaining between them. The CDR3 bases are TGCGCCAGCAGCTTGAACAGACCCCCCCACTACGAGCAGTACTTC. The encoded protein is CASSLNRPPHYEQYF.

The V gene is TRBV4-1, the J gene TRBJ2-3; unclear D gene. V was cut by 4 bases and J by 0 bases, with 11 bases left in between. This CDR3 has 15 residues. CDR1 MGHRA and CDR2 YSYEKL come from the germline V gene. CDR3 in amino acids: CASSLGEVSTDTQYF. CDR3 nucleotides: TGCGCCAGCAGCCTCGGTGAAGTAAGCACAGATACGCAGTATTTT.

This clone was recorded a few times. V usage is TRBV19 and J usage is TRBJ2-2; D gene unclear. This CDR3 is built from 14 residues. V lost 7 bases and J 3 bases, leaving 12 bases between the germline ends. The germline gives CDR1 LNHDA, CDR2 SQIVND (reference sequence). Here the CDR3 reads CASTPQSHTGELFF. As DNA, the CDR3 is TGTGCCAGTACTCCCCAGAGCCACACCGGGGAGCTGTTTTTT.

This chain links TRBV9 with TRBJ2-3, with TRBD2 as a possible D gene (6 bases). Germline V lookup: CDR1 SGDLS, CDR2 YYNGEE. The CDR3 spans 13 residues. Trimming stripped 6 bases from V and 3 bases from J, with 11 bases between. CDR3 amino acids: CASTFGSTDTQYF. In DNA form, the CDR3 reads TGTGCCAGCACCTTCGGGAGTACAGATACGCAGTATTTT.

The CDR3 reads CATSSGSGSYNEQFF. The CDR3 bases are TGTGCCACCAGCTCCGGATCTGGCTCCTACAATGAGCAGTTCTTC. This chain connects TRBV15 to TRBJ2-1; D uncertain. This CDR3 is built from 15 residues. Deletions cut 5 bases from V and 0 bases from J, with 11 bases between. Germline assignment: CDR1 LNHNV and CDR2 YYDKDF (reference sequence).

This chain links TRBV3-1 (or the pseudogene TRBV3-2) with TRBJ2-1; D is unclear. Trimming removed 0 bases at V and 0 bases at J, with 9 bases between. CDR1 and CDR2 from the germline V gene are LGHDT and YNNKEL (reference sequence). The CDR3 runs to 16 residues. The CDR3: CASSQDRSISYNEQFF. The CDR3 DNA reads as TGTGCCAGCAGCCAAGACAGGTCCATCTCCTACAATGAGCAGTTCTTC.

Here the CDR3 reads CASSLGTSVLYEQYF. The CDR3 DNA reads TGTGCCAGCAGTTTAGGGACTAGCGTCCTCTACGAGCAGTACTTC. This chain uses TRBV28 with TRBJ2-7; TRBD2 aligns across 10 bases. From germline, CDR1 is MDHEN and CDR2 SYDVKM. The V gene end was trimmed by 2 bases and the J gene end by 3 bases; junction bases not matched to a gene: 4. This CDR3 spans 15 amino acids.

The chain combines TRBV3-1 (or the pseudogene TRBV3-2) with TRBJ2-7; the match to TRBD1 covers 9 bases. J gave up 5 bases and V 0 bases, and 8 bases lay outside the gene matches. Germline loops: CDR1 LGHDT, CDR2 YNNKEL (reference sequence). The CDR3 length is 16 residues. CDR3 region: CASSQDGTGTKNEQYF. Here the CDR3 DNA reads TGTGCCAGCAGCCAAGATGGGACAGGGACGAAGAACGAGCAGTACTTC.

The chain is built from TRBV11-3 and TRBJ2-1; D possibly corresponds to TRBD2 (6 bases). This CDR3 comprises 15 residues. V dropped 5 bases and J dropped 5 bases, with 16 bases sitting between them. Germline V gene data show CDR1 as SGHNT and CDR2 as YENEEA. The CDR3 here is CASSLQFGGNNEQFF. The CDR3 coding sequence is TGTGCCAGCAGCCTGCAATTTGGCGGGAACAATGAGCAGTTCTTC.

This clone rates as medium-sized. The J gene is TRBJ2-3, the V gene TRBV10-1; D not resolved. V was trimmed by 10 bases and J by 4 bases, leaving 9 bases between them. Germline CDR1 and CDR2: WNHNN and SYGVQD (reference sequence). CDR3 length: 11 residues. This CDR3 reads CATRSSDTQYF. DNA for the CDR3: TGCGCCACCCGGTCCTCAGATACGCAGTATTTT.

The chain combines TRBV5-1 with TRBJ1-3; a weak D match, TRBD1 (5 bases). There are 14 residues in the CDR3. Trimming took 3 bases from V and 1 from J, leaving 8 bases between them. Germline CDR1 SGHRS, CDR2 YFSETQ. CDR3 in amino acids: CASSSQGSGNTIYF. Here the CDR3 DNA reads TGCGCCAGCAGCTCTCAGGGTTCTGGAAACACCATATATTTT.